The entry below describes one TCR beta chain. Its specificity is unknown. The data belong to a study of PD-1 blockade in classical Hodgkin lymphoma. Study background: Nivolumab was administered to patients intravenously at 3 mg/kg every 2 weeks.

Assay: immunoSEQ multiplex PCR; the TCRdb copy retains only in-frame clones and omits some. The sample includes over 85,000 clones, about four fifths of them seen just once. Study observations and caveats: Individuals who commenced nivolumab within less than 1 year of ASCT were excluded. Researchers reported that CD4+ TCR diversity, though not CD8+, rose significantly by C4D1. Patients who responded completely had about the same baseline diversity as newly diagnosed patients.

V was shortened by 3 bases and J by 1 base, with 5 bases between the two germline ends. This CDR3 is 13 amino acids long. Germline V CDR1 and CDR2: SGDLS, YYNGEE. No patient escaped relapse after autologous stem cell transplantation, and brentuximab vedotin exposure varied. The genes are TRBV9 and TRBJ2-4; D gene ambiguous. The origin of this receptor is a human donor with classical Hodgkin lymphoma. The sample consisted of peripheral blood mononuclear cells (PBMCs), taken before the second cycle of nivolumab. The CDR3 DNA follows: TGTGCCAGCAGCGCTACGGCCAAAAACATTCAGTACTTC. It yields the protein CASSATAKNIQYF.